Listed below are T cell receptor beta chains from one sample, sequenced in a study of blood T cell repertoires in COVID-19. Libraries were prepared by immunoSEQ multiplex PCR; TCRdb keeps only in-frame clonotypes and omits some of them. This table has 55,000 to 75,000 clones, about 80% appearing once. Sequenced material: peripheral blood. These receptors all come from a man older than 75 with active or convalescent COVID-19. CDR3s include the opening cysteine and the closing phenylalanine or tryptophan. Each record gives: CDR3 protein, CDR3 DNA, J gene, V gene, D gene, clone size. D genes are given only for firm matches. Where a row states a size, it is once, few, many or the class of an expanded clone; other rows omit it.

CASSVDRGNSYEQYF TGTGCCAGCAGTGTGGATCGCGGCAACTCCTACGAGCAGTACTTC TRBJ2-7 TRBV2 - -
CASSSGGASDTQYF TGCGCCAGCAGCTCAGGGGGCGCTTCAGATACGCAGTATTTT TRBJ2-3 TRBV5-1 TRBD1 -
CASSMTGVGEKLFF TGTGCCAGCAGCATGACAGGGGTGGGAGAAAAACTGTTTTTT TRBJ1-4 TRBV6-5 TRBD1 -
CASYELAGGPYNEQFF TGCGCCAGCTACGAACTAGCGGGGGGGCCCTACAATGAGCAGTTCTTC TRBJ2-1 TRBV5-1 TRBD2 -
CASSVSGTTLGGGYTF TGTGCCAGCAGTGTCTCAGGGACTACCTTAGGGGGAGGCTACACCTTC TRBJ1-2 TRBV6-1 - -
CASSSIAGPYEQYF TGTGCCAGCAGTTCGATAGCGGGACCCTACGAGCAGTACTTC TRBJ2-7 TRBV27 TRBD2 -
CASSEGGRTEQFF TGTGCCAGCAGTGAAGGGGGACGGACAGAACAGTTCTTC TRBJ2-1 TRBV6-1 - few
CASSVTTSGYEQYF TGTGCCAGCAGCGTAACAACTAGCGGGTACGAGCAGTACTTC TRBJ2-7 TRBV9 TRBD2 -
CASSLTSGGLYTQYF TGTGCCAGCAGCCTAACTAGCGGGGGCTTGTATACCCAGTACTTC TRBJ2-5 TRBV9 TRBD2 -
CASRLDRLNTEAFF TGTGCCAGCAGATTAGACAGGTTGAACACTGAAGCTTTCTTT TRBJ1-1 TRBV27 - -
CASSQGDTNYGYTF TGTGCCAGCAGCCAAGGGGATACTAACTATGGCTACACCTTC TRBJ1-2 TRBV11-3 - -
CASSTGQLSGANVLTF TGCGCCAGCAGCACGGGACAGCTCTCTGGGGCCAACGTCCTGACTTTC TRBJ2-6 TRBV5-1 TRBD1 once
CASSQTTGGGTEAFF TGTGCCAGCAGCCAAACCACAGGGGGGGGCACTGAAGCTTTCTTT TRBJ1-1 TRBV3-1/TRBV3-2 TRBD1 few
CASSQGEATNEKLFF TGCGCCAGCAGCCAAGGAGAAGCAACTAATGAAAAACTGTTTTTT TRBJ1-4 TRBV4-1 - -
CASSPEWGHNQPQHF TGTGCCAGCAGCCCCGAGTGGGGACACAATCAGCCCCAGCATTTT TRBJ1-5 TRBV7-2 - -
CAISSLDSSNQPQHF TGTGCCATCAGTAGCTTGGACAGTAGCAATCAGCCCCAGCATTTT TRBJ1-5 TRBV10-3 - few
CASRTSGVPGGTQYF TGCGCCAGCAGGACTAGCGGGGTTCCGGGGGGGACCCAGTACTTC TRBJ2-5 TRBV5-1 TRBD2 -